This T cell receptor (beta chain) was captured in a study of cytotoxic CD8 clonotypes in ibrutinib-treated CLL (TCRdb year 2021). Regarding the research as a whole: The cohort included some 14 treatment-naive and 11 to 12 relapsed/refractory patients; some 18 were IGHV unmutated. Partial responses were observed in about 25 patients and complete responses in 2; after a median follow-up of 68 months, remission was maintained in some 14 patients and progression was observed in some twelve. Cryopreserved peripheral blood mononuclear cells were obtained before treatment, at response, and at either sustained remission or disease progression. On average, each sample yielded about 250,000 productive templates and about 100,000 productive rearrangements. Response samples were taken after a median of approximately 13 months on treatment, ranging from about 6 to 36 months. Of the 86 participants in the trial, about 25 had longitudinal samples available. All remission and progressive disease samples were collected while patients were still receiving ibrutinib.

Comment on this clone: It has no known antigen specificity. Base qualities are not at hand, and no much larger clone is one base apart.

The time point label, read with the paper, signifies: eleven to twelve months on ibrutinib. For TCR beta library preparation, about 1.8 micrograms of genomic DNA were isolated from cryopreserved PBMCs. Longitudinal blood samples from CLL patients on ibrutinib monotherapy underwent high-throughput TCR beta sequencing. The patients took part in an open-label, single-center phase 2 trial of ibrutinib monotherapy. The goal of deep resolution MiSeq sequencing was a depth between 1 in 1 million and 1 in 200,000 T cells, and coverage averaged 10x per clonotype. The immunoSEQ hsTCRB Kit was used to generate TCR beta libraries. Processing in the source paper ran as follows. Data were analyzed with ImmunoSEQ Data Assistant and ImmunoSEQ Analyzer, with V, D and J genes assigned per IMGT definitions. Clonality, which ranges from 0 to 1, was calculated by subtracting the normalized Shannon entropy of productive rearrangement frequencies from one. Only overrepresented clonotypes making up at least 0.05% of each patient's repertoire were included in the public clonotype analysis. Some 13 repertoires from age-matched healthy donors, obtained from immuneACCESS, served as clonality controls. TCRdb provides this immuneACCESS table in a form limited to in-frame rearrangements. Some clones are lacking; in checked studies, under half of them reflect an unresolved V gene, and why the rest are absent is not known. Clone size and the V and J calls come from that table; the DNA yielded D and trimming. The sample table contains approximately 45,000 clones; only one count was recorded for around 68% of them. The ten largest clones represent roughly 13% of the sample.

Trimming at the junction amounts to 1 base on V and 8 bases on J, and the germline ends lie 13 bases apart. From a lookup of the germline V gene, CDR1 and CDR2 are SGHRS and YFSETQ. The CDR3 covers 15 residues, taking in both the cysteine and the phenylalanine. Of the read, only the CDR3 DNA is kept; its 45 bases are in frame from base 1. Points the paper makes about the study in general: Public clonotypes were rare and either shrank or stayed stable during treatment, and the rise in clonality at ibrutinib response reflected expansion of private clonotypes. Sustained-remission and progressing patients did not have matched sampling times, and lymph node repertoires were not examined. At baseline, clonality was higher than in age-matched healthy donors and showed a strong correlation with circulating CD8+ T-cell counts. An increase in clonality was observed at ibrutinib response, with clonality remaining stable during sustained remission and falling back toward baseline at progression.

The chain is encoded by TRBV5-1 joined to TRBJ1-6, with the D gene not clear enough to name. This TCR derives from a human donor with chronic lymphocytic leukemia. The sequencing here drew on PBMCs, taken after 12 months of ibrutinib treatment. The bases are TGCGCCAGCAGCTTGTTGGTGGGTGATGATTCACCCCTCCACTTT. This encodes CASSLLVGDDSPLHF.